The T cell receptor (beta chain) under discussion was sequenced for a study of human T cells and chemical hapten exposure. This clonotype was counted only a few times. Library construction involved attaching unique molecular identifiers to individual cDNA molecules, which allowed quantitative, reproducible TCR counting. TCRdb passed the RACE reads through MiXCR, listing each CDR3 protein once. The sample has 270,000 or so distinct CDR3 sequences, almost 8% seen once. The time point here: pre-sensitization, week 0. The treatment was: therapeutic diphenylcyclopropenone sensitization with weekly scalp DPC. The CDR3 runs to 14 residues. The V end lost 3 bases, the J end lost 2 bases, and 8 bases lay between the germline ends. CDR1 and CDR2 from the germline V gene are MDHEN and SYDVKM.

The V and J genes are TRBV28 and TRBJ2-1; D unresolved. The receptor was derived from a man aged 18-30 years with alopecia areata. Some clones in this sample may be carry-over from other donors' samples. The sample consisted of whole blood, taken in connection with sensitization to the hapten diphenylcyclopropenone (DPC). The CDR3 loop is CASSFNNPYNEQFF. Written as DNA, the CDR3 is TGTGCCAGCAGTTTTAACAACCCCTACAATGAGCAGTTCTTC.